Presented here are 28 T cell receptor beta chains from one specimen sequenced in a study of PD-L1 blockade in urothelial cancer. Specified time point: peripheral blood 6 weeks after treatment start. The table came from immunoSEQ multiplex PCR; TCRdb's copy has only in-frame clones and leaves some out. The sample yields approximately 110,000 clones, approximately 90% seen once. Source: PBMCs, taken around atezolizumab (anti-PD-L1) treatment. These receptor sequences come from a man aged 55 to 70 with urothelial cancer.

The V gene is TRBV28, the J gene TRBJ1-2; D is undetermined. Germline V gives CDR1 MDHEN, CDR2 SYDVKM. This CDR3 has 12 residues. Trimming shortened V by 5 bases and J by 8 bases, and 12 bases separated the two germline ends. The CDR3 region is CASSPLLMGYTF. The CDR3, as DNA: TGTGCCAGCAGTCCTCTACTGATGGGCTACACCTTC.

The genes are TRBV2 and TRBJ1-1; D remains ambiguous. Germline V gene lookup returns CDR1 SNHLY and CDR2 FYNNEI. The CDR3 loop spans 12 amino acids. The V and J ends lost 4 bases and 8 bases respectively, with 11 bases between them. In DNA, the CDR3 is TGTGCCAGCAGTGTAAGGGCGGGAGAAGCTTTCTTT. Its translation: CASSVRAGEAFF.

This rearrangement joins TRBV5-4 to TRBJ2-5; 9 bases fit TRBD1. Trimming took 3 bases from V and 2 from J; bases not matched to a gene: 2. The CDR3 runs 14 residues. CDR1 and CDR2 from the germline V gene are SGHNT and YYREEE (reference sequence). The CDR3 spells CASSWGTGQETQYF. The CDR3 DNA follows: TGTGCCAGCAGCTGGGGGACAGGGCAAGAGACCCAGTACTTC.

The rearrangement joins TRBV30 to TRBJ1-3; D call uncertain. The CDR3 is 13 amino acids. CDR1 is GTSNPN, CDR2 SVGIG, per germline (reference sequence). V lost 5 bases and J 0 bases, leaving 8 bases between the germline ends. CDR3 bases: TGTGCCTGGGCACAGCTCTCTGGAAACACCATATATTTT. Residues: CAWAQLSGNTIYF. Full variable domain (outside the CDR3, taken from reference TRBV30 and TRBJ1-3): SQTIHQWPATLVQPVGSPLSLECTVEGTSNPNLYWYRQAAGRGLQLLFYSVGIGQISSEVPQNLSASRPQDRQFILSSKKLLLSDSGFYLCAWAQLSGNTIYFGEGSWLTVV.

Here the CDR3 DNA reads TGTGCCAGCAGCTTGGCGGGGGGCCCCAATGAGCAGTTCTTC. Amino acid sequence: CASSLAGGPNEQFF. The chain links TRBV7-9 to TRBJ2-1, with 8 positions matching TRBD2. There are 14 residues in the CDR3. Germline-derived CDR1 and CDR2 are SEHNR and FQNEAQ (reference sequence). V dropped 3 bases and J dropped 6; count of bases not matched to a gene: 4.

The table lists this clone with a few counts. The chain couples TRBV4-1 to TRBJ2-5; 9 nucleotides line up with TRBD2. Germline CDR1 MGHRA, CDR2 YSYEKL. Trimming took 1 base from V and 0 from J; bases not matched to a gene: 6. The CDR3 length is 17 residues. Written as DNA, the CDR3 is TGCGCCAGCAGCCAAGGTCTAGCGGGGCGCGACCAAGAGACCCAGTACTTC. Amino acid sequence: CASSQGLAGRDQETQYF.

The chain carries TRBV6-1 and TRBJ1-2; 7 nucleotides match TRBD1. Germline lookup yields CDR1 MNHNS and CDR2 SASEGT. This CDR3 region has 15 residues. Trimming removed 2 bases from V and 3 bases from J; junction bases left unmatched: 6. The chain's CDR3 is CASSEPGTVDYGYTF. In DNA form, the CDR3 reads TGTGCCAGCAGTGAACCCGGGACAGTAGACTATGGCTACACCTTC.

The chain employs TRBV4-1 and TRBJ2-5; 9 positions agree with TRBD2. The germline V gene encodes CDR1 MGHRA and CDR2 YSYEKL. The ends lost 0 bases at V and 5 bases at J; junction bases unmatched: 10. This CDR3 region has 17 residues. The CDR3 DNA is TGCGCCAGCAGCCAAGAGGGACCGGGACTAGCCAGGGAGACCCAGTACTTC. This gives the protein CASSQEGPGLARETQYF.

This sequence joins TRBV7-8 and TRBJ2-1, with D tentatively TRBD2 (6 bases). V lost 2 bases and J 7 bases, leaving 12 bases between the germline ends. Germline V gives CDR1 SGHVS, CDR2 FQNEAQ. The CDR3 runs 14 residues. CDR3 nucleotide sequence: TGTGCCAGCAGCTTATCCGGGAGTCGGAATGAGCAGTTCTTC. As protein: CASSLSGSRNEQFF.

This sequence joins TRBV18 and TRBJ1-4; TRBD1 matches 7 bases. The V segment lost 5 bases and the J segment 2 bases; nucleotides outside the gene matches: 5. The CDR3 contains 15 residues. Germline assignment: CDR1 KGHSH and CDR2 LQKENI. CDR3 nucleotide sequence: TGTGCCAGCTCAACAAACAGGGGTACTAATGAAAAACTGTTTTTT. This sequence encodes CASSTNRGTNEKLFF.

This chain uses TRBV27 with TRBJ2-7, with 7 positions matching TRBD1. Germline V CDR1 and CDR2: MNHEY, SMNVEV (reference sequence). This CDR3 contains 16 residues. The V and J ends lost 5 bases and 3 bases, in that order; junction bases with no gene match: 13. CDR3 DNA: TGTGCCAGCAGTCCCTCCTCCGGGACAGAAGTCTACGAGCAGTACTTC. Translated, it gives CASSPSSGTEVYEQYF.

The chain links TRBV4-1 to TRBJ1-2; 12 bases line up with TRBD1. Germline V gene lookup returns CDR1 MGHRA and CDR2 YSYEKL. The V segment lost 1 base and the J segment 8 bases; nucleotides outside the gene matches: 8. The CDR3 has 16 residues. The CDR3 DNA is TGCGCCAGCAGCCAAGCCGCCGGGACAGGGGGCCTCGGCTACACCTTC. Translating gives CASSQAAGTGGLGYTF.

The chain is built from TRBV6-5 and TRBJ2-1, with TRBD1 as a possible D gene (6 bases). Germline CDR1 MNHEY, CDR2 SVGAGI. The V end lost 7 bases, the J end lost 9 bases, and 13 bases lay between the germline ends. There are 12 residues in the CDR3. Here the CDR3 reads CASKQGPGEQFF. The CDR3 DNA reads as TGTGCCAGCAAACAGGGTCCGGGTGAGCAGTTCTTC.

V is TRBV5-4 and J is TRBJ2-6, with 11 bases that match TRBD2. Per germline, CDR1 SGHNT and CDR2 YYREEE (reference sequence). The CDR3 has 18 amino acids. The ends lost 3 bases at V and 3 bases at J; junction bases unmatched: 8. Here the CDR3 DNA reads TGTGCCAGCAGCTCGTCTAGCGGGGGGTTAAGTGGGGCCAACGTCCTGACTTTC. It is translated as CASSSSSGGLSGANVLTF.

The J gene is TRBJ2-2, the V gene TRBV5-3, with a tentative D call TRBD1 (5 bases). TRBV5-3 is an ORF, with its function uncertain. CDR3 length: 17 residues. The V and J ends lost 4 bases and 0 bases respectively, with 16 bases between them. The DNA for the CDR3 is TGTGCCAGAAGCCCTCTGAGGTCGACAGCGAACACCGGGGAGCTGTTTTTT. Translating it yields CARSPLRSTANTGELFF.

The V gene is TRBV18, the J gene TRBJ2-7; a weak D match, TRBD2 (7 bases). The CDR3 covers 15 residues. Germline V CDR1 and CDR2: KGHSH, LQKENI. V shed 2 bases and J shed 6 bases, with 17 bases lying between them. CDR3 sequence: CASSPTPGGAGEQYF. CDR3 sequence (DNA): TGTGCCAGCTCACCAACCCCGGGGGGCGCGGGCGAGCAGTACTTC.

The V and J genes are TRBV29-1 and TRBJ2-1; D possibly corresponds to TRBD2 (5 bases). V gave up 3 bases and J gave up 7 bases, with 7 bases separating them. This CDR3 is 11 amino acids long. Per the germline V gene, CDR1 is SQVTM and CDR2 is ANQGSEA. CDR3 sequence (DNA): TGCAGCGTTGATCGAGGGAATGAGCAGTTCTTC. The encoded protein is CSVDRGNEQFF.

This clone was seen once. The V call is TRBV19, the J call TRBJ2-7; 7 bases fit TRBD2. The CDR3 is made up of 14 amino acids. V lost 3 bases and J lost 4; bases outside the gene matches: 6. Germline V lookup: CDR1 LNHDA, CDR2 SQIVND (reference sequence). CDR3 region: CASSMREGVYEQYF. In DNA form, the CDR3 reads TGTGCCAGTAGTATGAGGGAGGGCGTGTACGAGCAGTACTTC.

Note on this clone: One end of the junction varies from germline; a read error may be responsible. J is TRBJ2-1 and V is TRBV7-7, with D perhaps TRBD1 (6 bases). Per germline, CDR1 SSHAT and CDR2 FNYEAQ (reference sequence). This CDR3 is 18 amino acids long. CDR3 protein: CASSPAGVQGLSYNEQFF. CDR3 in DNA: TGTGCTAGCAGCCCAGCCGGTGTACAGGGATTATCCTACAATGAGCAGTTCTTC.

In this sample, this clone turned up once. The J gene is TRBJ2-1, the V gene TRBV7-8; a weak D match, TRBD1 (6 bases). V was cut by 5 bases and J by 0 bases, with 11 bases left in between. CDR3 length equals 15 residues. CDR1 is SGHVS and CDR2 is FQNEAQ in the germline V gene. The CDR3 nucleotides read TGTGCCAGCAGCCCACAGGGCCTCTCCTACAATGAGCAGTTCTTC. It codes for CASSPQGLSYNEQFF.

This chain links TRBV5-5 with TRBJ2-1; D is unclear. This CDR3 has 14 residues. V lost 3 bases and J lost 8, with 15 bases in between. In germline, CDR1 is SGHKS, CDR2 YYEKEE (reference sequence). CDR3 bases: TGTGCCAGCAGCTCGGTAGCTAGGATCTATGAGCAGTTCTTC. It encodes CASSSVARIYEQFF.

This chain connects TRBV18 to TRBJ1-5; 7 positions match TRBD1. V lost 5 bases, J lost 3 bases, and 7 bases stayed unmatched. The CDR3 runs 15 residues. In germline, CDR1 is KGHSH, CDR2 LQKENI. The CDR3 sequence is CASSASGTANQPQHF. Written as DNA, the CDR3 is TGTGCCAGCTCAGCTTCCGGGACAGCCAATCAGCCCCAGCATTTT.

The chain combines TRBV19 with TRBJ2-1; D is possibly TRBD2 (7 bases). Trimming removed 10 bases at V and 9 bases at J, with 22 bases between. In germline, CDR1 is LNHDA, CDR2 SQIVND (reference sequence). The CDR3 loop spans 14 amino acids. The CDR3 bases are TGTGCCATCTCGGGGGGCCATGGTACCCTTGAGCAGTTCTTC. Translating gives CAISGGHGTLEQFF.

This chain joins TRBV5-1 and TRBJ1-2; 8 nucleotides match TRBD1. This CDR3 is 14 amino acids long. Germline CDR1 reads SGHRS; CDR2 reads YFSETQ. Unmatched junction bases numbered 4, after V lost 0 bases and J lost 6 bases. This chain's CDR3 is CASSLATRGHGYTF. The DNA of the CDR3 is TGCGCCAGCAGCTTGGCCACCAGGGGGCATGGCTACACCTTC.

The J gene is TRBJ2-5, the V gene TRBV6-1; 8 bases fit TRBD1. The V gene end was trimmed by 1 base and the J gene end by 4 bases; junction bases not matched to a gene: 5. This CDR3 is 15 amino acids long. Germline-derived CDR1 and CDR2 are MNHNS and SASEGT. CDR3 sequence reads: CASSEGQGRAETQYF. Written as DNA, the CDR3 is TGTGCCAGCAGTGAAGGACAGGGGCGCGCAGAGACCCAGTACTTC.

This clone was counted only a few times. V gene TRBV18 combines with J gene TRBJ2-2, with TRBD2 identical over 7 bases. The ends lost 4 bases at V and 2 bases at J; junction bases unmatched: 7. Germline-derived CDR1 and CDR2 are KGHSH and LQKENI. The CDR3 has 16 residues. The CDR3 sequence is CASSLNWDYNTGELFF. CDR3 sequence (DNA): TGTGCCAGCTCACTCAACTGGGACTACAACACCGGGGAGCTGTTTTTT.

This clone appeared once. The V gene is TRBV28, the J gene TRBJ2-3, with 7 bases matching TRBD2. Germline V gene data show CDR1 as MDHEN and CDR2 as SYDVKM. With 7 bases clipped from V and 5 bases from J, the junction kept 12 bases outside the gene matches. The CDR3 totals 15 residues. DNA for the CDR3: TGTGCCAGCACCCGGGTGGGGACTATAGTAGATACGCAGTATTTT. Protein product: CASTRVGTIVDTQYF.

The chain uses TRBV7-3 and TRBJ2-1; D uncertain. CDR3 length equals 15 residues. Germline V gene data show CDR1 as SGHTA and CDR2 as FQGTGA. V was shortened by 5 bases and J by 9 bases, with 20 bases between the two germline ends. DNA for the CDR3: TGTGCCAGCAGCCCCTCTTCCAGTCAGTTTCTTGAGCAGTTCTTC. This codes for CASSPSSSQFLEQFF.